This T cell receptor beta chain was observed in a study of shared clonotypes between healthy human individuals. CDR1 is LNHNV, CDR2 YYDKDF, per germline (reference sequence). Between the trimmed V and J ends, which lost 0 bases and 4 bases, there was a span of 16 bases. CDR3 length equals 17 residues. This clone was detected only a few times. The run depth of the assay was deep. An even split of each subset's genomic DNA across several immunoSEQ plates was performed. Original handling: Junction-only immunoSEQ sequences carried no quality scores, so filtering differed. Clones were read by immunoSEQ multiplex PCR, and TCRdb kept only the in-frame ones, dropping some. Clone size and the V and J calls come from that table; the DNA yielded D and trimming. Found here are about 560,000 clones, roughly 79% of them singletons; the top ten hold around 13%.

Sequencing input: PBMCs. This receptor was identified in a woman aged 40 to 50 in good health. Some clones in this sample may be carry-over from other donors' samples. This chain links TRBV15 with TRBJ2-1; the D is unclear. The CDR3 DNA reads as TGTGCCACCAGCAGAGATCCCCCGGCTAGTATGTACAATGAGCAGTTCTTC. As protein: CATSRDPPASMYNEQFF.